Listed below are T cell receptor beta chains from one sample, sequenced in a study of cytomegalovirus exposure and HLA in healthy donors. Sequencing was performed with immunoSEQ multiplex PCR; in TCRdb, only in-frame clones are kept and a portion is missing. The repertoire includes about 100,000 clones, 60% to 75% of them detected once, and 1.5% to 2% sits in the top ten. The sample consisted of PBMCs. These receptors all come from a woman aged 40 to 50 in good health and CMV-seronegative. CDR3s include the opening cysteine and the closing phenylalanine or tryptophan. Fields, in order: clone size, D gene, J gene, V gene, CDR3 protein, CDR3 DNA. D genes are given only for firm matches. For some rows the clone size is stated as once, few or many, or as a class when expanded; others skip it.

once | TRBD1 | TRBJ2-3 | TRBV2 | CASSEADRSPDTQYF | TGTGCCAGCAGTGAAGCGGACAGGTCCCCAGATACGCAGTATTTT
NA | TRBD2 | TRBJ2-1 | TRBV2 | CASSLAGGGRGEQFF | TGTGCCAGCAGTCTAGCGGGAGGGGGCCGGGGTGAGCAGTTCTTC
NA | TRBD1 | TRBJ1-1 | TRBV30 | CAGRGQGLTEAFF | TGTGCCGGGCGGGGACAGGGTTTGACTGAAGCTTTCTTT
NA | TRBD1 | TRBJ1-2 | TRBV7-2 | CASSVTGVNYGYTF | TGTGCCAGCAGCGTTACAGGGGTTAACTATGGCTACACCTTC
NA | NA | TRBJ1-1 | TRBV10-3 | CATTPQINTEAFF | TGTGCCACCACCCCCCAGATTAACACTGAAGCTTTCTTT
NA | NA | TRBJ2-5 | TRBV15 | CATSRDRQETQYF | TGTGCCACCAGCAGAGATAGACAAGAGACCCAGTACTTC
once | TRBD2 | TRBJ2-7 | TRBV7-9 | CASSLIAGASGGRYEQYF | TGTGCCAGCAGCTTAATCGCGGGGGCTAGCGGGGGCCGGTACGAGCAGTACTTC
few | TRBD2 | TRBJ2-1 | TRBV5-1 | CASSYARTSGNNEQFF | TGCGCCAGCAGCTACGCGCGGACTAGCGGGAACAATGAGCAGTTCTTC
NA | TRBD1 | TRBJ1-2 | TRBV10-2 | CASSEQGASYGYTF | TGCGCCAGCAGTGAACAGGGGGCGAGCTATGGCTACACCTTC
NA | TRBD2 | TRBJ2-3 | TRBV5-1 | CASSLTSGATDTQYF | TGCGCCAGCAGCTTGACAAGCGGGGCCACAGATACGCAGTATTTT
NA | TRBD2 | TRBJ2-1 | TRBV9 | CASSTRTSGDNEQFF | TGTGCCAGCAGCACCCGGACTAGCGGGGACAATGAGCAGTTCTTC
NA | NA | TRBJ1-6 | TRBV19 | CASRAGGGSPLHF | TGTGCCAGTAGGGCAGGCGGGGGATCACCCCTCCACTTT
NA | TRBD2 | TRBJ2-7 | TRBV7-2 | CASSLAPGLASYEQYF | TGTGCCAGCAGCTTAGCCCCGGGACTAGCATCCTACGAGCAGTACTTC
NA | TRBD2 | TRBJ2-1 | TRBV7-9 | CASSLVLTSGRYFYNEQFF | TGTGCCAGCAGCTTAGTACTTACTAGCGGGAGGTATTTCTACAATGAGCAGTTCTTC
NA | NA | TRBJ2-1 | TRBV19 | CASSTSDSSYNEQFF | TGTGCCAGTAGTACCTCGGACAGCTCCTACAATGAGCAGTTCTTC
NA | NA | TRBJ1-2 | TRBV6-6 | CASSPEGGVYGYTF | TGTGCCAGCAGCCCAGAAGGGGGGGTCTATGGCTACACCTTC
NA | NA | TRBJ2-5 | TRBV6-1 | CASSERETQYF | TGTGCCAGCAGTGAACGGGAGACCCAGTACTTC
once | NA | TRBJ1-1 | TRBV30 | CAWTLEARDTEAFF | TGTGCCTGGACGCTGGAGGCGCGGGACACTGAAGCTTTCTTT
NA | TRBD1 | TRBJ2-7 | TRBV6-6 | CASSYTGQLSYEQYF | TGTGCCAGCAGTTACACGGGACAGCTCTCCTACGAGCAGTACTTC
NA | TRBD2 | TRBJ2-7 | TRBV27 | CASSLGLGEQYF | TGTGCCAGCAGTCTTGGACTAGGAGAGCAGTACTTC
NA | TRBD1 | TRBJ2-7 | TRBV27 | CASSPTGQGAYEQYF | TGTGCCAGCAGTCCTACGGGACAGGGAGCCTACGAGCAGTACTTC
NA | NA | TRBJ2-1 | TRBV7-3 | CASSMFGGNEQFF | TGTGCCAGCAGCATGTTCGGGGGCAATGAGCAGTTCTTC
few | NA | TRBJ1-1 | TRBV12-5 | CASGTEMNTEAFF | TGTGCTAGTGGTACCGAGATGAACACTGAAGCTTTCTTT
NA | TRBD2 | TRBJ2-3 | TRBV18 | CASSPSSGTSTDTQYF | TGTGCCAGCTCACCCTCTAGCGGGACTAGCACAGATACGCAGTATTTT
NA | NA | TRBJ2-7 | TRBV6-5 | CASSRRLDYEQYF | TGTGCCAGCAGTAGGAGACTAGACTACGAGCAGTACTTC
NA | TRBD2 | TRBJ2-5 | TRBV2 | CAGVRASGQETQYF | TGTGCCGGCGTTAGGGCTAGCGGACAAGAGACCCAGTACTTC
few | TRBD1 | TRBJ1-5 | TRBV10-3 | CASDRGPYSNQPQHF | TGTGCCAGCGACAGGGGGCCATATAGCAATCAGCCCCAGCATTTT
NA | NA | TRBJ1-5 | TRBV19 | CASTFSTYRRSNQPQHF | TGTGCCAGTACCTTCTCGACCTACAGGCGTAGCAATCAGCCCCAGCATTTT
NA | TRBD2 | TRBJ2-2 | TRBV7-2 | CASRRGLAGTNTGELFF | TGTGCCAGCAGGCGGGGACTAGCGGGGACGAACACCGGGGAGCTGTTTTTT
NA | NA | TRBJ2-2 | TRBV30 | CAWSGVRDTGELFF | TGTGCCTGGAGTGGTGTGCGGGACACCGGGGAGCTGTTTTTT
NA | NA | TRBJ1-5 | TRBV4-1 | CASSQVFPREDQPQHF | TGCGCCAGCAGCCAAGTTTTTCCCCGGGAGGATCAGCCCCAGCATTTT
NA | NA | TRBJ1-2 | TRBV7-9 | CASSLEAATNGYTF | TGTGCCAGCAGCTTAGAGGCAGCGACTAATGGCTACACCTTC
NA | NA | TRBJ2-5 | TRBV29-1 | CSVEDPGDYRETQYF | TGCAGCGTTGAAGATCCGGGAGACTATCGAGAGACCCAGTACTTC
once | TRBD1 | TRBJ2-7 | TRBV5-1 | CASSFTDRDGEQYF | TGCGCCAGCAGCTTCACGGACAGGGATGGGGAGCAGTACTTC
few | TRBD2 | TRBJ2-5 | TRBV7-3 | CASSLLEGGWETQYF | TGTGCCAGCAGCTTATTAGAGGGAGGGTGGGAGACCCAGTACTTC
NA | TRBD1 | TRBJ1-3 | TRBV5-1 | CASSSGRGPSSGNTIYF | TGCGCCAGCAGCTCCGGGAGGGGGCCAAGCTCTGGAAACACCATATATTTT
NA | NA | TRBJ2-5 | TRBV9 | CASSPPTRQETQYF | TGTGCCAGCAGCCCACCGACTAGACAAGAGACCCAGTACTTC
few | TRBD1 | TRBJ2-1 | TRBV4-3 | CASSQSGTGYNEQFF | TGCGCCAGCAGCCAGTCCGGGACAGGCTACAATGAGCAGTTCTTC
NA | NA | TRBJ1-1 | TRBV6-5 | CASSYSGGTEAFF | TGTGCCAGCAGTTACTCGGGGGGGACTGAAGCTTTCTTT
NA | TRBD1 | TRBJ1-4 | TRBV5-6 | CASSPRDRGGSNEKLFF | TGTGCCAGCAGCCCCCGGGACAGGGGGGGGTCTAATGAAAAACTGTTTTTT
NA | NA | TRBJ2-3 | TRBV19 | CASSIGEVSDTQYF | TGTGCCAGTAGTATTGGTGAGGTTTCAGATACGCAGTATTTT
NA | NA | TRBJ1-1 | TRBV4-3 | CASSHEQGNTEAFF | TGCGCCAGCAGCCATGAACAGGGGAACACTGAAGCTTTCTTT